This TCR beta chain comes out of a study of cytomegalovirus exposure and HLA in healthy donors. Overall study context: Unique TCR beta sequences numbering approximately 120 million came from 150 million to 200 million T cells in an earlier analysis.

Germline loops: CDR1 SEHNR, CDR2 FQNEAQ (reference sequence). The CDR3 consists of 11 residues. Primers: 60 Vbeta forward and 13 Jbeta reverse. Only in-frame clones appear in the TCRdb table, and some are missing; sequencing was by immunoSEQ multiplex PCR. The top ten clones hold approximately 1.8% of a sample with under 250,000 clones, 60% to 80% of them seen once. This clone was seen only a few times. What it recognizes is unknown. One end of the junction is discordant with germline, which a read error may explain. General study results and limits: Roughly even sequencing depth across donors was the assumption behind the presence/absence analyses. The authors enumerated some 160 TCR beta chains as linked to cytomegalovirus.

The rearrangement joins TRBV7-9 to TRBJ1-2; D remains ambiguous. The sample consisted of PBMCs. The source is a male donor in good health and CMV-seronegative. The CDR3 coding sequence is TGTGCCAGCAGCTTAAGTGGAGGCGTTAGGTTC. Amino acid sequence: CASSLSGGVRF. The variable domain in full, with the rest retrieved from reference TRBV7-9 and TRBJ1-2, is DTGVSQNPRHKITKRGQNVTFRCDPISEHNRLYWYRQTLGQGPEFLTYFQNEAQLEKSRLLSDRFSAERPKGSFSTLEIQRTEQGDSAMYLCASSLSGGVRFGSGTRLTVV.